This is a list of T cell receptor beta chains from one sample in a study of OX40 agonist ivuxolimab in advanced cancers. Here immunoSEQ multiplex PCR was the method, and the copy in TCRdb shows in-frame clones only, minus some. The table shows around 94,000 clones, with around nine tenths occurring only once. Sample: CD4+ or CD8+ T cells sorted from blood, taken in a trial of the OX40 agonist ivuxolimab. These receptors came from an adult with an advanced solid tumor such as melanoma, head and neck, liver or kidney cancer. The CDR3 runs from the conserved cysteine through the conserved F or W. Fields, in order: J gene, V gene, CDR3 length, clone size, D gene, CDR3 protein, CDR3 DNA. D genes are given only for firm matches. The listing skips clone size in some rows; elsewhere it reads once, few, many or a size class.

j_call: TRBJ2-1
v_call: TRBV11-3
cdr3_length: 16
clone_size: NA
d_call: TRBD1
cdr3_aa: CASSTSTGGYYNEQFF
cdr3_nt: TGTGCCAGCAGCACTTCGACAGGGGGCTACTACAATGAGCAGTTCTTC

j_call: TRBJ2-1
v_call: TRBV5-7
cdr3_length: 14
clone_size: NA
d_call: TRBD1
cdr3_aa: CASSPGTGYNEQFF
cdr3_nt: TGTGCCAGCAGCCCCGGGACAGGATACAATGAGCAGTTCTTC

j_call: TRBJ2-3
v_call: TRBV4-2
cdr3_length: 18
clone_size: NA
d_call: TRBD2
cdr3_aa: CASSRETSGFFSTDTQYF
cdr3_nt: TGTGCCAGCAGCCGTGAGACTAGCGGTTTCTTTAGCACAGATACGCAGTATTTT

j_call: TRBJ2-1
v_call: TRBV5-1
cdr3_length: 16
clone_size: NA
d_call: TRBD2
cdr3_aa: CASTRTSGASYNEQFF
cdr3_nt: TGCGCCAGCACGCGGACTAGCGGGGCTTCCTACAATGAGCAGTTCTTC

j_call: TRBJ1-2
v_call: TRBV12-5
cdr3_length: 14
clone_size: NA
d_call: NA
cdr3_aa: CASGGPIGNYGYTF
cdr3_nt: TGTGCTAGTGGTGGGCCCATAGGGAACTATGGCTACACCTTC

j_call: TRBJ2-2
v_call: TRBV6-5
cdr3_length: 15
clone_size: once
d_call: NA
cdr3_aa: CASSYRPRNTGELFF
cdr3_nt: TGTGCCAGCAGTTACCGCCCTAGGAACACCGGGGAGCTGTTTTTT

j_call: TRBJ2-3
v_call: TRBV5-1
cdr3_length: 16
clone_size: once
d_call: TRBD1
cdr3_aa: CASSLLGGQGTDTQYF
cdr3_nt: TGCGCCAGCAGCCTCCTCGGGGGACAGGGGACAGATACGCAGTATTTT

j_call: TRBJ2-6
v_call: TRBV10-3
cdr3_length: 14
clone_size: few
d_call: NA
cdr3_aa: CAISEPRGANVLTF
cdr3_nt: TGTGCCATCAGTGAACCCAGGGGGGCCAACGTCCTGACTTTC

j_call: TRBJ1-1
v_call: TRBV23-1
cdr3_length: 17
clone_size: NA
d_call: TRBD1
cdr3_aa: CASSQYGQGGVNTEAFF
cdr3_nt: TGCGCCAGCAGTCAATACGGACAGGGAGGGGTGAACACTGAAGCTTTCTTT

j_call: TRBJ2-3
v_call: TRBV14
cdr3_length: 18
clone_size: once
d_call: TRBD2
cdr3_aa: CASSRVGLAGGLTDTQYF
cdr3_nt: TGTGCCAGCAGCCGGGTAGGACTAGCGGGAGGGCTCACAGATACGCAGTATTTT

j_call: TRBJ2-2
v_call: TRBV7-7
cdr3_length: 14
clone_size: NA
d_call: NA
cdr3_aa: CASSLSPNTGELFF
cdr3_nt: TGTGCTAGCAGCTTATCGCCGAACACCGGGGAGCTGTTTTTT

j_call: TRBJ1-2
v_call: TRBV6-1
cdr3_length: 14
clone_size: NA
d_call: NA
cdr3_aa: CASSEARANYGYTF
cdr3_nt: TGTGCCAGCAGTGAAGCCAGAGCTAACTATGGCTACACCTTC

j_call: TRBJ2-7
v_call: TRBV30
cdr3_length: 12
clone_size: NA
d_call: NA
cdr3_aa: CAWNDRNYEQYF
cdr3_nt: TGTGCCTGGAACGACAGAAACTACGAGCAGTACTTC

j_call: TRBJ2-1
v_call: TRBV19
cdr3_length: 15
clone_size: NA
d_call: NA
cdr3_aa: CASSIGPGAYNEQFF
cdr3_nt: TGTGCCAGTAGTATAGGCCCCGGTGCCTACAATGAGCAGTTCTTC

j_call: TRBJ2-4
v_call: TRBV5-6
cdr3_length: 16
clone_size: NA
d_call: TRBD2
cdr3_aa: CASSRSTSGRENIQYF
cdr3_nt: TGTGCCAGCAGCCGATCAACTAGCGGGAGAGAGAACATTCAGTACTTC

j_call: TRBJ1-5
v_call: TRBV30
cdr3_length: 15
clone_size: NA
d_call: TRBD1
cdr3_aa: CAWSTGGAGNQPQHF
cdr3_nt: TGTGCCTGGAGTACAGGGGGCGCGGGGAATCAGCCCCAGCATTTT

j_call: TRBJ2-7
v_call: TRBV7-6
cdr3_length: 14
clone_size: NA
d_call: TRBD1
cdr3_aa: CASSLRQGVYEQYF
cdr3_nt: TGTGCCAGCAGCTTACGACAGGGGGTCTACGAGCAGTACTTC

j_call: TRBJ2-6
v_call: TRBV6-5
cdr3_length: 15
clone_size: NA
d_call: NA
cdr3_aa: CASSRRGSGANVLTF
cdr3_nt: TGTGCCAGCAGCCGCAGGGGATCTGGGGCCAACGTCCTGACTTTC

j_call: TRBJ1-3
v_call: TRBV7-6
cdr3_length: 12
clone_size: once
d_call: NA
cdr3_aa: CASSLDGNTIYF
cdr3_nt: TGTGCCAGCAGCCTAGACGGAAACACCATATATTTT

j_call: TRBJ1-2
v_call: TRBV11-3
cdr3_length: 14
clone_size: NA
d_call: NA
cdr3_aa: CASSVGGASYGYTF
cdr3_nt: TGTGCCAGCAGCGTAGGAGGGGCAAGTTATGGCTACACCTTC

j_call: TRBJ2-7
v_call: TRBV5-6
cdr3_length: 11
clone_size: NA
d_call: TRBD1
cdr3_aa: CASSGPGTGEF
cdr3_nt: TGTGCCAGCAGCGGCCCCGGGACAGGAGAATTC

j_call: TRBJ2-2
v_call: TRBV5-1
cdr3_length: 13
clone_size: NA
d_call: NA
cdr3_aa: CASSSTDTGELFF
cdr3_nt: TGCGCCAGCAGCTCTACAGATACCGGGGAGCTGTTTTTT

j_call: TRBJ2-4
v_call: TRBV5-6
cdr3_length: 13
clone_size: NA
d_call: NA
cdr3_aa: CASSLPAENIQYF
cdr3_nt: TGTGCCAGCAGCTTGCCAGCGGAAAACATTCAGTACTTC

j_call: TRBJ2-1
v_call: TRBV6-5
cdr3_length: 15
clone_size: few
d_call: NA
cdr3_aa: CASFDGGSSYNEQFF
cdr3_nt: TGTGCCAGCTTTGATGGGGGGAGCTCCTACAATGAGCAGTTCTTC

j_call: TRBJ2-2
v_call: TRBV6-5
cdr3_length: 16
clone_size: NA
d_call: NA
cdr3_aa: CASSYSGTRNTGELFF
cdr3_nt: TGTGCCAGCAGTTACTCTGGGACAAGGAACACCGGGGAGCTGTTTTTT

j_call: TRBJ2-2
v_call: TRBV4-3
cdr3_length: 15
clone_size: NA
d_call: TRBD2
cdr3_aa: CASSVELAGTGELFF
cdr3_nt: TGCGCCAGCAGCGTAGAACTAGCGGGTACCGGGGAGCTGTTTTTT

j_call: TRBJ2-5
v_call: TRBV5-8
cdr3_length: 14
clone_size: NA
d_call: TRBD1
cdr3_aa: CASSHDRGQETQYF
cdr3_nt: TGTGCCAGCAGCCACGACAGGGGGCAAGAGACCCAGTACTTC

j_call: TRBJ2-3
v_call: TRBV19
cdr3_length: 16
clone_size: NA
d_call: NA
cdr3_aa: CASSIERSSGTDTQYF
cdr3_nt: TGTGCCAGTAGTATCGAAAGATCCTCCGGCACAGATACGCAGTATTTT

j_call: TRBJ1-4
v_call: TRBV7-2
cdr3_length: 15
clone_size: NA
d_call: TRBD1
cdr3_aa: CASSLGLTGREKLFF
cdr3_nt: TGTGCCAGCAGCTTAGGGTTGACAGGGAGGGAAAAACTGTTTTTT

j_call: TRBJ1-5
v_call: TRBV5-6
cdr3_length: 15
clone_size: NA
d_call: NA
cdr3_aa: CASSLGLNIHQPQHF
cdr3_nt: TGTGCCAGCAGCTTGGGTCTAAATATTCATCAGCCCCAGCATTTT

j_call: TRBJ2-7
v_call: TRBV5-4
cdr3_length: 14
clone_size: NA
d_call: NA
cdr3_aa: CASRSSAGRLEQYF
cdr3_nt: TGTGCCAGCAGGTCTTCTGCGGGAAGGCTCGAGCAGTACTTC

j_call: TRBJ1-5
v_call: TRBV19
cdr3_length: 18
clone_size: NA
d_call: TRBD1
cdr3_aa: CASSSRDRGPLSNQPQHF
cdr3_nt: TGTGCCAGTAGTTCCCGGGACAGGGGGCCCCTAAGCAATCAGCCCCAGCATTTT

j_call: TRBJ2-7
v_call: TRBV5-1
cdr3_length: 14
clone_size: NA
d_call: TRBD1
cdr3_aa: CASTPGQGAGEQYF
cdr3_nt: TGCGCCAGCACCCCAGGACAGGGGGCAGGGGAGCAGTACTTC

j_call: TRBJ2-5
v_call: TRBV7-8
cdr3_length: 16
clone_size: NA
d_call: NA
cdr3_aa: CASSSVTASRRETQYF
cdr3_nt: TGTGCCAGCAGTTCAGTGACAGCCTCTAGGAGAGAGACCCAGTACTTC

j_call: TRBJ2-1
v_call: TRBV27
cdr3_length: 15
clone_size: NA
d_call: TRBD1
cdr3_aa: CASSLGTGYHNEQFF
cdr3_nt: TGTGCCAGCAGTTTGGGGACAGGGTACCACAATGAGCAGTTCTTC

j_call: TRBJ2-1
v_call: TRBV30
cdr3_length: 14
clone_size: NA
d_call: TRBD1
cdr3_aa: CAWNRDRADNEQFF
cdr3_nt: TGTGCCTGGAACCGGGACAGGGCCGACAATGAGCAGTTCTTC

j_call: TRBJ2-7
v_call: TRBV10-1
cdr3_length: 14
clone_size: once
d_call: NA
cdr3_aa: CANAGRTISYEQYF
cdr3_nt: TGCGCCAACGCTGGGAGGACAATTTCCTACGAGCAGTACTTC

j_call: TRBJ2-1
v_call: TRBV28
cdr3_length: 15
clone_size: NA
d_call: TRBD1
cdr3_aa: CASSFTGGSYNEQFF
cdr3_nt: TGTGCCAGCAGTTTTACAGGGGGCTCCTACAATGAGCAGTTCTTC

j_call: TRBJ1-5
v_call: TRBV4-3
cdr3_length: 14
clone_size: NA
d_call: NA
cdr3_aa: CASSQDTGGQPQHF
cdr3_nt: TGCGCCAGCAGCCAAGATACTGGGGGTCAGCCCCAGCATTTT

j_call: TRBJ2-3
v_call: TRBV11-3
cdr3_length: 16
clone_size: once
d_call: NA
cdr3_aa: CASSSGLALSTDTQYF
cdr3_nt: TGTGCCAGCAGTAGCGGCCTAGCGCTAAGCACAGATACGCAGTATTTT

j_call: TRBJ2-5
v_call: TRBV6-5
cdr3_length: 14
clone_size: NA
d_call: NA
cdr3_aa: CASRAGGRGKTQYF
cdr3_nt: TGTGCCAGCCGCGCAGGGGGGAGGGGTAAGACCCAGTACTTC

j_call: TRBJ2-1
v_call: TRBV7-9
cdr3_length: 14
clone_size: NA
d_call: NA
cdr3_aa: CASSLVVEPFRQFF
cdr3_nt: TGTGCCAGCAGCTTAGTGGTGGAACCCTTTAGGCAGTTCTTC

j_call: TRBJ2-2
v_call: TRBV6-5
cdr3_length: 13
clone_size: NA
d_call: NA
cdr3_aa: CASIRGDTGELFF
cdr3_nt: TGTGCCAGCATAAGGGGTGACACCGGGGAGCTGTTTTTT

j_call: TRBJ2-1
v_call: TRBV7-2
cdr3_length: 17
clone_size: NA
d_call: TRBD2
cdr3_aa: CASSLVFGLAGINEQFF
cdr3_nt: TGTGCCAGCAGCTTAGTTTTTGGACTAGCGGGAATTAATGAGCAGTTCTTC

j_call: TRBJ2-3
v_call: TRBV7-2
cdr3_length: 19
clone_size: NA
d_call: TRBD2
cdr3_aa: CASSPGGLAGGWGTDTQYF
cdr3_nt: TGTGCCAGCAGCCCCGGGGGACTAGCGGGAGGGTGGGGCACAGATACGCAGTATTTT

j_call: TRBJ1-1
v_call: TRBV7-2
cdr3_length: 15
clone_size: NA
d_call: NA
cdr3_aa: CASSLVQDMNTEAFF
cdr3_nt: TGTGCCAGCAGCTTAGTACAGGACATGAACACTGAAGCTTTCTTT

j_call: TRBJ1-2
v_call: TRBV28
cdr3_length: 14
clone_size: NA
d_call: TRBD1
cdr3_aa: CASSTGGLDYGYTF
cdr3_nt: TGTGCCAGCAGTACAGGGGGTTTGGACTATGGCTACACCTTC